This T cell receptor beta chain was documented in a study of blood T cell repertoires in COVID-19. Clones were sequenced by immunoSEQ multiplex PCR, and TCRdb holds only the in-frame ones, with some missing. Of about 190,000 clones listed, around 88% were seen once; the top ten hold 4% to 5%. With V trimmed by 4 bases and J by 12 bases, 3 bases remained unmatched. The CDR3 covers 13 residues. Germline values: CDR1 SGHRS, CDR2 YFSETQ. This sequence originates from a woman aged 30 to 39 with acute or convalescent COVID-19. The chain is built from TRBV5-1 and TRBJ2-1; 14 bases agree with TRBD2. Specimen: peripheral blood. The CDR3 DNA is TGCGCCAGCAGCGTGGGACTAGCGGGAGTGCAGTTCTTC. The encoded protein is CASSVGLAGVQFF.